This is a list of T cell receptor beta chains from one sample in a study of T-cell memory formation after mild COVID-19. TCRdb re-derived calls from the 5' RACE reads in MiXCR, one entry per CDR3 protein. This sample has about 560,000 distinct CDR3 sequences, with roughly 17% found just once. The sample consisted of PBMCs or a T cell subset sorted from them (not recorded which). The receptors shown here come from an adult woman who had mild COVID-19 (a few samples of this study predate the infection). Cell type and time point are not known. Both conserved end residues are part of each CDR3. The D gene is left open where the match is weak. Rows give clone size only sometimes, using once, few, many, or a class for an expanded clone.

size,J,V,D,DNA,CDR3
-,TRBJ2-5,TRBV7-2,-,TGTGCCAGCAGCTTAGCCCCCAGTCCCCAGTACTTC,CASSLAPSPQYF
few,TRBJ1-2,TRBV19,-,TGTGCCAGTAGCCGATCGAAAAACTATGGCTACACCTTC,CASSRSKNYGYTF
-,TRBJ2-6,TRBV4-1,-,TGCGCCAGCAGCCTGGAGGCTGTCATCTCTGGGGCCAACGTCCTGACTTTC,CASSLEAVISGANVLTF
many,TRBJ2-1,TRBV23-1,-,TGCGCCAGCAGTCCGCTCAGGGATGAGCAGTTCTTC,CASSPLRDEQFF
-,TRBJ2-7,TRBV29-1,-,TGCAGCGTCCGGGACGGGACCTACGAGCAGTACTTC,CSVRDGTYEQYF
many,TRBJ2-3,TRBV7-3,-,TGTGCCAGCAGCTTAGGCGCATTGGATACGCAGTATTTT,CASSLGALDTQYF
-,TRBJ1-5,TRBV5-1,TRBD1,TGCGCCAGCAGCCCGGGGACAGGGGGTGACAATCAGCCCCAGCATTTT,CASSPGTGGDNQPQHF
-,TRBJ2-7,TRBV7-7,-,TGTGCTAGCAGCTTAGCCCCGGACGGATCCTACAAGCAGTACTTC,CASSLAPDGSYKQYF
-,TRBJ2-3,TRBV6-6,-,TGTGCCAGCAGTTACTCAACAGGGTTGGGGGATACGCAGTATTTT,CASSYSTGLGDTQYF
few,TRBJ2-1,TRBV15,-,TGTGCCACCAGCAGAGATCTAAGGTCGGCGAAATTC,CATSRDLRSAKF